This T cell receptor beta chain came from a study of blood T cells in healthy people across ages. The authors ran a second PCR of about 7 to 11 cycles using a sample-barcoded 5' primer and a J-beta primer mix. TCRdb re-called the 5' RACE reads with MiXCR, one entry per CDR3 protein. The sample has roughly 1.4 million distinct CDR3 sequences, 59% seen once. J gave up 3 bases and V 5 bases, and 14 bases lay outside the gene matches. Germline V gene data show CDR1 as SEHNR and CDR2 as FQNEAQ (reference sequence). The CDR3 runs 17 residues. Turning to this clonotype: Its antigen is unknown.

Findings and limits, study-wide: Percentage of naive T cells showed a strong correlation with TCR beta diversity. TCR beta diversity, measured per million T cells, fell in a roughly linear way with age.

The rearrangement links TRBV7-9 to TRBJ2-3; 7 bases match TRBD1. Sequencing was carried out using blood. This TCR derives from a man between 18 and 29 years old in good health. This CDR3 is CASSQLVGDRGTDTQYF. CDR3 DNA: TGTGCCAGCAGCCAACTTGTCGGGGACAGAGGTACAGATACGCAGTATTTT.